The next 3 T cell receptor beta chains were all read from a single sample in a study of T cell clonality in common variable immunodeficiency. The repertoire was sequenced with immunoSEQ multiplex PCR; TCRdb's copy has only in-frame clones and lacks some. The record shows roughly 48,000 clones for this sample, with no singletons present. The sequencing input was peripheral blood mononuclear cells. These receptors were obtained from a person between 18 and 75 years old in good health.

The table lists this clone with many counts. With the read ending 3 residues before the CDR3 end, the germline J gene is used to fill in that end. The chain carries TRBV20-1 and TRBJ2-7, with 13 bases matching TRBD2. J was trimmed by 3 bases and V by 3 bases; bases with no gene match: 5. This CDR3 is built from 15 residues. Germline V lookup: CDR1 DFQATT, CDR2 SNEGSKA (reference sequence). The CDR3 DNA, read in part, is TGCAGTGCTAGCCGACTAGCGGGGGGAAACTACGAG. Protein sequence: CSASRLAGGNYE. The complete CDR3 protein is CSASRLAGGNYEQYF.

This clone came up many times. The read gets to within 3 residues of the CDR3 end, and the germline J gene fills in the rest. This chain uses TRBV20-1 with TRBJ2-3; tentatively, D is TRBD1 (5 bases). There are 14 residues in the CDR3. CDR1 is DFQATT, CDR2 SNEGSKA, per germline (reference sequence). CDR3 DNA, as far as it was read: TGCAGTGCTAGAGATTTCAGGGTGCAAGAGACG. Protein product: CSARDFRVQET. In full, the CDR3 is CSARDFRVQETQYF.

A word on this clone: The read terminates 3 residues ahead of where the CDR3 ends, so the germline J gene completes it. J is TRBJ1-1 and V is TRBV11-1, with D perhaps matching TRBD1 (5 bases). CDR3 length equals 14 residues. Germline loops: CDR1 SGHAT, CDR2 FQDESV (reference sequence). Trimming took 1 base from V and 0 from J, leaving 6 bases between them. CDR3 loop: CASSLEQVNTEAFF. The CDR3 DNA, read in part, is TGTGCCAGCAGCTTAGAACAGGTGAACACTGAA.